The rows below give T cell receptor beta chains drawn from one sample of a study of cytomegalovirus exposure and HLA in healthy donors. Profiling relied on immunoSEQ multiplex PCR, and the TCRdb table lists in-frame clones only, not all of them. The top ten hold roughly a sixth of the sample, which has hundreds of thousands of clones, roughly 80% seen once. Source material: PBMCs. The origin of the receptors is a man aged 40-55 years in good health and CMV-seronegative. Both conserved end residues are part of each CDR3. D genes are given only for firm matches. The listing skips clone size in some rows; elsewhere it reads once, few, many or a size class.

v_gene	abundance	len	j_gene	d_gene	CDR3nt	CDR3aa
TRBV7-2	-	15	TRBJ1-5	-	TGTGCCAGCAGCTCTTTCGGACAGATGAATCAGCCCCAGCATTTT	CASSSFGQMNQPQHF
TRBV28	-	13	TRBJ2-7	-	TGTGCCAGCAGGGTGGGACATACCTACGAGCAGTACTTC	CASRVGHTYEQYF
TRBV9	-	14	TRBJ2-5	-	TGTGCCAGCAGCCCGTTGACTAGCCAAGAGACCCAGTACTTC	CASSPLTSQETQYF
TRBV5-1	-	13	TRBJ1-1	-	TGCGCCAGTTCACAGGTGACGGACACTGAAGCTTTCTTT	CASSQVTDTEAFF
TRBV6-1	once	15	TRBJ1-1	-	TGTGCCAGCAGTGAGGGGTTGACAGCGAACACTGAAGCTTTCTTT	CASSEGLTANTEAFF
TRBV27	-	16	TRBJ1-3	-	TGTGCCAGCAGTTTGACAGGTGTTAGCTCTGGAAACACCATATATTTT	CASSLTGVSSGNTIYF
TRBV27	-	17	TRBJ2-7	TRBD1	TGTGCCAGCAGCCTCTCGGGACAGGGGGTTTTAGTAGGCGAGCAGTACTTC	CASSLSGQGVLVGEQYF
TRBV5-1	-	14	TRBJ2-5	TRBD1	TGCGCCAGCAGCATGACAGGGTCGTTAGAGACCCAGTACTTC	CASSMTGSLETQYF
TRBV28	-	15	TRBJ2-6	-	TGTGCCAGCCGAACTTACGGTATGAGGGGGTACGTCCTGACTTTC	CASRTYGMRGYVLTF
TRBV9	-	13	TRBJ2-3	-	TGTGCCAGCAGCCCCTCAGGGGCGGCTGGGGAGTATTTT	CASSPSGAAGEYF
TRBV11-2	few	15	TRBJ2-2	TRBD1	TGTGCCAGCAGCCGACGACAGGGCTACACCGGGGAGCTGTTTTTT	CASSRRQGYTGELFF
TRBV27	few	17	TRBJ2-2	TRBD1	TGTGCCAGCAGTCAACTCCCGGGACAGGGTGGGGCCGGGGAGCTGTTTTTT	CASSQLPGQGGAGELFF
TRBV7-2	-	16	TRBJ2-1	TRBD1	TGTGCCAGCAGCTCCCGAGACAGGGCCACTGGTACTGAGCAGTTCTTC	CASSSRDRATGTEQFF
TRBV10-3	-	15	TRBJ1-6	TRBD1	TGTGCCATCAGCCAGGGGGCAAATTCGAACTCACCCCTCCACTTT	CAISQGANSNSPLHF
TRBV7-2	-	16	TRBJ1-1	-	TGTGCCAGCAGCTTTCGGGGGGCGCAGAGTCGGGCTGAAGCTTTCTTT	CASSFRGAQSRAEAFF
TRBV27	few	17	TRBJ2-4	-	TGTGCCAGCAGTTTATCCTCTAGCTCCATTTCCAAAAACATTCAGTACTTC	CASSLSSSSISKNIQYF